The present T cell receptor beta chain was sequenced within a study of T cell responses to AZD1222 COVID-19 vaccine. As for the study in general: Whether given at about 4 or about 12 weeks, second doses were pooled. Findings of the study overall: Reports say nearly half of spike-specific TCRs go after unmutated variant regions. Repertoires in all cases were sampled only once the peak T cell response had passed.

Measured with immunoSEQ multiplex PCR; TCRdb has only the in-frame clones, and not every one. The profile shows about 100,000 clones, about 88% of them singletons. The germline V and J ends were trimmed by 0 bases and 10 bases, with 16 bases remaining between them. CDR3 length: 16 amino acids. In germline, CDR1 is SGHTA, CDR2 FQGNSA. As concerns this clone: Antigen: not known.

The clonotype originates from an adult in good health. This chain joins TRBV7-2 and TRBJ1-6, with D maybe TRBD1 (6 bases). Sequences were derived from peripheral blood, sampled on day 0 of AZD1222 vaccination. CDR3 region: CASSLALGGSDSPLHF. The CDR3 region has the DNA TGTGCCAGCAGCTTAGCTCTGGGGGGCTCCGACTCACCCCTCCACTTT.